This T cell receptor (beta chain) emerged from a study of beta chain features in type 1 diabetes. Study-wide results and caveats: The question of HLA type influencing TCRB rearrangement was one that remained unresolved here. Moderate but significant shortening of TCRB CDR3s was recorded in all four CD4+ subsets from Type 1 diabetes patients. In type 1 diabetes patients, VDJ junctions had fewer insertions; deletions at these junctions were more frequent. Possibly, sequencing cDNA over-represented cells that had high TCR expression levels.

Remarks on this clone: Its antigen is unidentified.

Sorted populations were all over 98% pure. TCRB transcripts that were expressed got sequenced, as all of the isolated RNA had been reverse transcribed. Produced via immunoSEQ multiplex PCR; TCRdb's table is partial and in-frame only. The repertoire includes some 660,000 clones, more than 13% of them detected once, and around 0.04% sits in the top ten. The CDR3 loop spans 14 amino acids. The germline gives CDR1 MDHEN, CDR2 SYDVKM. V lost 6 bases, J lost 3 bases, and 14 bases lay in between. The TCR originated in a man younger than 30 with type 1 diabetes. What was sequenced was naive CD4+ T cells from blood. V usage is TRBV28 and J usage is TRBJ1-2, with D possibly matching TRBD1 (6 bases). The chain's CDR3 is CASRSPQGYYGYTF. CDR3 coding DNA: TGTGCCAGCAGAAGCCCTCAGGGGTACTATGGCTACACCTTC.